This T cell receptor (beta chain) was identified in a study of shared clonotypes between healthy human individuals. Study-level background: Ranging from 18 to 49 in age, donors were a couple of women and a few men.

Study-wide results and limits: It was the few donors that limited the genetic and exposure-history diversity represented.

This CDR3 has 15 amino acids. Germline assignment: CDR1 SGHAT and CDR2 FQNNGV. V lost 1 base to trimming and J lost 1 base, with 9 bases between them. Study processing details: ImmunoSEQ yielded junction-only sequences lacking quality scores, so filtering differed. This table comes from immunoSEQ multiplex PCR, and its TCRdb copy is limited to in-frame clones, with some not included. The V and J calls and the clone size are those of that table, but D and trimming were determined from the DNA. Of under 1,100,000 clones listed, 75% to 85% are singletons. About this clone itself: What it binds is not known. At the DNA level, this CDR3 is encoded by other sequences in the same sample as well.

What was sequenced was memory CD4+ T cells from PBMCs. Subset denoted: CD45RA-negative fraction. This sequence originates from a man between 18 and 35 years old in good health. Some clones in this sample may be carry-over from other donors' samples. The chain couples TRBV11-2 to TRBJ2-3; maybe TRBD2 (6 bases). The CDR3 reads CASSLGSSGTDTQYF. Here the CDR3 DNA reads TGTGCCAGCAGCTTAGGGTCTAGCGGCACAGATACGCAGTATTTT.